This TCR beta chain emerged from a study of vaccination effects on CD4 cells after COVID-19. Whole-study findings and limits: Researchers reported few convalescent patients and no early post-infection timepoints in the study.

TCRdb's copy holds only in-frame clones and misses some; the assay was immunoSEQ multiplex PCR. Here the sample spans fewer than 75,000 clones, about 78% being singletons. Culture proceeded for nine to ten days, and CD4+ T cells were then isolated. Either the mRNA-1273 or the BNT162b2 vaccine was given to participants as two doses. About this clone itself: Its antigen is currently unknown.

Trimming removed 4 bases from V and 0 bases from J; junction bases left unmatched: 5. The CDR3 runs to 15 residues. Germline lookup yields CDR1 MGHDK and CDR2 SYGVNS. The specimen was CD4+ T cells from PBMCs cultured without peptide, collected after COVID-19 vaccination. The J gene is TRBJ1-2, the V gene TRBV25-1; 7 positions match TRBD1. This TCR derives from a human donor who received a COVID-19 vaccine. As DNA, the CDR3 is TGTGCCAGCAGTGCACAGGGGAGGGCTAACTATGGCTACACCTTC. Protein: CASSAQGRANYGYTF.